Following are 6 T cell receptor beta chains from one sample sequenced in a study of cytomegalovirus exposure and HLA in healthy donors. It was with 60 Vbeta and 13 Jbeta primers that the PCR ran. Data came from immunoSEQ multiplex PCR; TCRdb stores just in-frame clones and leaves some out. The data contain roughly 150,000 clones, approximately 71% of them singletons. The sample consisted of PBMCs. The receptor set was obtained from a young man in good health and CMV-seropositive.

CDR3 sequence: CATSRDSRSPGNTIYF. The CDR3 nucleotides read TGTGCCACCTCAAGGGACAGCAGAAGCCCTGGAAACACCATATATTTT. V and J are TRBV5-4 and TRBJ1-3; TRBD1 matches 7 bases. Germline V CDR1 and CDR2: SGHNT, YYREEE (reference sequence). V shed 9 bases and J 2 bases; nucleotides not matched to a gene: 14. CDR3 length: 16 amino acids.

This clone was seen a handful of times. The chain combines TRBV9 with TRBJ2-2, with 7 bases matching TRBD1. The trim removed 4 bases at V and 0 bases at J, leaving 6 bases unmatched. Germline V gives CDR1 SGDLS, CDR2 YYNGEE. The CDR3 spans 16 residues. The CDR3 protein is CASSPWGTANTGELFF. The CDR3 DNA sequence: TGTGCCAGCAGCCCCTGGGGGACAGCGAACACCGGGGAGCTGTTTTTT.

The chain joins TRBV7-2 to TRBJ2-5; D remains unclear. This CDR3 is 13 amino acids long. The V gene's germline CDR1 is SGHTA and CDR2 FQGNSA. V was shortened by 8 bases and J by 4 bases, with 14 bases between the two germline ends. CDR3 in DNA: TGTGCCAGCGCGGCTCAACGACGAGAGACCCAGTACTTC. It codes for CASAAQRRETQYF. The complete variable domain, with remaining parts taken from reference TRBV7-2 and TRBJ2-5, reads GAGVSQSPSNKVTEKGKDVELRCDPISGHTALYWYRQSLGQGLEFLIYFQGNSAPDKSGLPSDRFSAERTGGSVSTLTIQRTQQEDSAVYLCASAAQRRETQYFGPGTRLLVL.

This clone appeared once. V usage is TRBV28 and J usage is TRBJ2-3; 7 nucleotides line up with TRBD1. Trimming removed 1 base from V and 0 bases from J; junction bases left unmatched: 10. Germline V gives CDR1 MDHEN, CDR2 SYDVKM. The CDR3 has 18 amino acids. The CDR3 loop is CASSLLESQGPSTDTQYF. CDR3 nucleotide sequence: TGTGCCAGCAGTTTATTAGAGTCACAGGGGCCAAGCACAGATACGCAGTATTTT. Using reference TRBV28 and TRBJ2-3 for the parts outside the CDR3, the full variable domain is DVKVTQSSRYLVKRTGEKVFLECVQDMDHENMFWYRQDPGLGLRLIYFSYDVKMKEKGDIPEGYSVSREKKERFSLILESASTNQTSMYLCASSLLESQGPSTDTQYFGPGTRLTVL.

The chain has TRBV27 and TRBJ2-7; 7 bases line up with TRBD1. The V gene end was trimmed by 2 bases and the J gene end by 0 bases; junction bases not matched to a gene: 1. The length of the CDR3 is 14 residues. In germline, CDR1 is MNHEY, CDR2 SMNVEV (reference sequence). CDR3 region: CASSLRGPSYEQYF. The CDR3 bases are TGTGCCAGCAGTTTAAGGGGGCCCTCCTACGAGCAGTACTTC.

This rearrangement joins TRBV7-2 to TRBJ1-4; a possible D gene is TRBD1 (5 bases). This CDR3 contains 16 residues. The ends were cut back, 1 base at V and 0 bases at J, with 9 bases in the middle. Germline V CDR1 and CDR2: SGHTA, FQGNSA. The CDR3 DNA follows: TGTGCCAGCAGCTTAGGACAGCTAACAACTAATGAAAAACTGTTTTTT. It specifies CASSLGQLTTNEKLFF.